This note documents a single TCR beta chain sequence. The antigen is unknown. The sample holds other DNA sequences that translate to the same CDR3. The data originate from a study of T cell responses to AZD1222 COVID-19 vaccine. The study's findings and limits: Baseline serology detected seropositivity in only five to seven AZD1222 recipients.

The assay was immunoSEQ multiplex PCR, and TCRdb's table has in-frame clones only and misses some. Among about 120,000 clones, around 93% were seen once, and the ten largest hold 13% to 15%. The ends were cut back, 4 bases at V and 0 bases at J, with 7 bases in the middle. Germline CDR1 is LNHDA and CDR2 is SQIVND (reference sequence). CDR3 length: 14 residues. The material sequenced was peripheral blood, taken on day 0 of AZD1222 vaccination. The chain uses TRBV19 and TRBJ1-3; D gene ambiguous. The receptor's source is an adult in good health. CDR3 DNA sequence: TGTGCCAGTAGTACCGGGGACTCTGGAAACACCATATATTTT. Its translation: CASSTGDSGNTIYF.